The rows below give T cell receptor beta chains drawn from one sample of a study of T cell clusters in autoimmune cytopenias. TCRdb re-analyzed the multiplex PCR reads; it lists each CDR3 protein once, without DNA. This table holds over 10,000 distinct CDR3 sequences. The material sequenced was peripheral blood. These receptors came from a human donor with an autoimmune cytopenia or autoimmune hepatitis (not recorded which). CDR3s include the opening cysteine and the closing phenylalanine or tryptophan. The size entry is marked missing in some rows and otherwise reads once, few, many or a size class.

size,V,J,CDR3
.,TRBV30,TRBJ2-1,CAYGLAYEQFF
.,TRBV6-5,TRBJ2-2,CASSTGGTPGELFF
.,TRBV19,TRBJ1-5,CASRRQSYSNQPQHF
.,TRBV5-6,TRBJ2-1,CASSYGTHNEQFF
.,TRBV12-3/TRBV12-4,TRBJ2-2,CASSGGTGELFF
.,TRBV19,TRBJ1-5,CASSNRDRYNQPQHF
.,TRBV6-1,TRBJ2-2,CARKDTNTGELFF
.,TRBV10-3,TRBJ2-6,CAISEFEVSYSGANVLTF
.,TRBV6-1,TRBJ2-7,CASSYGGGPLEQYF
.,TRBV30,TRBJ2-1,CACQGLAGYNEQFF
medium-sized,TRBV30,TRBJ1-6,CAARTGPGVESPLHF
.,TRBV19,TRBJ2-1,CASREGLVDNEQFF
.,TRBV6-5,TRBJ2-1,CASSPGRRAREQFF
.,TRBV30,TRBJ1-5,CAWSRDFSNQPQHF
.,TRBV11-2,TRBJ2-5,CASSLDADDRVGETQYF
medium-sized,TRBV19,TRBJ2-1,CASRWSNEQFF
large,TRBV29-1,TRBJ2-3,CSAARGRGDTQYF
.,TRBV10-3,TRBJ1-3,CASSRAPNSGNTIYF
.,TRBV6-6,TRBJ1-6,CASSYSTHVSSYNSPLHF
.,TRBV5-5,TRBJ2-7,CASSLVAHYEQYF
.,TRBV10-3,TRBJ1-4,CATRATNEKLFF
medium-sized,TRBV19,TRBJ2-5,CASSRALWETQYF
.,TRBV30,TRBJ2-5,CAWSVKSETQYF
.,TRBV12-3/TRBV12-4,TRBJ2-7,CASSSGGSSYEQYF
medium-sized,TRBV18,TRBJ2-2,CASSPRTNTGELFF
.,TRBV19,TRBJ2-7,CASSATDPYEQYF
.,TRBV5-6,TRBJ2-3,CASSTPGGIPGTDTQYF
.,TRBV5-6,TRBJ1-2,CASSLATGPQGRGYTF
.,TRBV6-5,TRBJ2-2,CASSYQGANTGELFF
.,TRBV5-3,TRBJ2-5,CASSLEESSTQYF
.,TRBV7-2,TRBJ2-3,CASSPGLERDTQYF
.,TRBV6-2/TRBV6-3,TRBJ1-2,CASSYFPGAYGYTF
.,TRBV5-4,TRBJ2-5,CASSSSGQYQETQYF
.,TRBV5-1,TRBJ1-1,CASSPIQGTEAFF
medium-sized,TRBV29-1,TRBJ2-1,CSGLRTGHNEQFF
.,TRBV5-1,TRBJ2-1,CASSRRSGGPSYNEQFF
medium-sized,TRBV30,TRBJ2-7,CAWSPSYEQYF
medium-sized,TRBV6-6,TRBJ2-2,CASRKDGIDTGELFF
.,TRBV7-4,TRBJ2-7,CASNKTSKGAYEQYF
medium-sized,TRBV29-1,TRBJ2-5,CSGGQNQETQYF
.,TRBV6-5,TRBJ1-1,CASRSGVGNTEAFF
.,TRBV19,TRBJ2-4,CASSRDRQGTNIQYF
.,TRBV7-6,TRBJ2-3,CASSPGTSGRLGTDTQYF
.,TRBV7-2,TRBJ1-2,CASSLGSGRGYTF
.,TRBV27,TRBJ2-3,CASSSLEVVDTQYF
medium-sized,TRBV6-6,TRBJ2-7,CASSYSGEQYF
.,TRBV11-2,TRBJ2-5,CASRGVRGIGTQYF
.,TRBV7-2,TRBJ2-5,CASSLGSRQETQYF
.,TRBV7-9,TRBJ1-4,CASSLGERGKLFF